Below, 14 T cell receptor beta chains from the same sample are listed, as sequenced in a study of blood T cell repertoires in COVID-19. Clones were sequenced by immunoSEQ multiplex PCR, and TCRdb holds only the in-frame ones, with some missing. The table lists under 130,000 clones, roughly 79% of them singletons. The sequenced sample was peripheral blood. The receptors shown here come from a woman aged 70-85 years with acute or convalescent COVID-19.

By sample share, this clone is medium-sized. The chain links TRBV18 to TRBJ2-7; D gene unclear. The CDR3 has 12 residues. Germline CDR1 is KGHSH and CDR2 is LQKENI. V lost 3 bases to trimming and J lost 2 bases, with 5 bases between them. In DNA form, the CDR3 reads TGTGCCAGCTCACCGTCTCCCTACGAGCAGTACTTC. Translating gives CASSPSPYEQYF.

The gene calls are TRBV13 and TRBJ1-2, with 8 bases that match TRBD1. With 0 bases clipped from V and 3 bases from J, the junction kept 3 bases outside the gene matches. Germline V gene sequence: CDR1 PRHDT, CDR2 FYEKMQ (reference sequence). The CDR3 has 15 residues. The CDR3 DNA is TGTGCCAGCAGCTTAGGACAGGGGGTGTACTATGGCTACACCTTC. Its translation is CASSLGQGVYYGYTF.

This clone occurred a few times. The chain uses TRBV7-9 and TRBJ1-6; D might be TRBD1 (6 bases). The CDR3 runs 14 residues. Germline V gives CDR1 SEHNR, CDR2 FQNEAQ (reference sequence). V was shortened by 2 bases and J by 7 bases, with 9 bases between the two germline ends. Here the CDR3 DNA reads TGTGCCAGCAGCTTAATGCAGGGGAATTCACCCCTCCACTTT. This encodes CASSLMQGNSPLHF.

The rearrangement uses TRBV13 and TRBJ1-2; possible D gene TRBD1, 6 bases. Germline V gene sequence: CDR1 PRHDT, CDR2 FYEKMQ (reference sequence). The CDR3 contains 13 residues. V gave up 5 bases and J gave up 10 bases, with 17 bases separating them. CDR3 coding DNA: TGTGCCAGCAGCCCAAGCCGGGACATCTACTACACCTTC. It yields the protein CASSPSRDIYYTF.

This chain joins TRBV21-1 and TRBJ1-2; TRBD1, the table's D call, was not compared with the DNA. TRBV21-1 is reported as a pseudogene. CDR3 length equals 14 residues. CDR3 loop: CASSPRDRGPGYTF. DNA of the CDR3: TGTGCCAGCAGCCCCCGAGACAGGGGGCCCGGCTACACCTTC.

V and J are TRBV18 and TRBJ2-5, with 8 bases aligning to TRBD1. The V gene end was trimmed by 1 base and the J gene end by 5 bases; junction bases not matched to a gene: 6. The CDR3 length is 15 residues. The germline gives CDR1 KGHSH, CDR2 LQKENI. The CDR3 DNA is TGTGCCAGCTCACCACTGGGACAGGCCAGGGAGACCCAGTACTTC. Translated, it gives CASSPLGQARETQYF.

The CDR3, as DNA: TGTGCCAGCAGTCAACTCAAGACTAGCGGGAGGAACATTCAGTACTTC. Translation: CASSQLKTSGRNIQYF. This chain joins TRBV6-2 or TRBV6-3 and TRBJ2-4, with 13 bases matching TRBD2. Germline CDR1 MNHEY, CDR2 SVGEGT. J was trimmed by 7 bases and V by 5 bases; bases with no gene match: 8. The length of the CDR3 is 16 residues.

The V gene is TRBV6-5, the J gene TRBJ1-1, with a possible D match to TRBD1 (5 bases). The germline gives CDR1 MNHEY, CDR2 SVGAGI. V lost 7 bases and J 5 bases, leaving 14 bases between the germline ends. The CDR3 is made up of 13 amino acids. The CDR3 loop reads CASIPGGGTEAFF. The CDR3 nucleotides are TGTGCCAGCATTCCCGGGGGGGGTACTGAAGCTTTCTTT.

This chain joins TRBV30 and TRBJ1-5, with 11 bases identical to TRBD1. CDR3 size: 16 residues. The V segment lost 0 bases and the J segment 3 bases; nucleotides outside the gene matches: 4. Germline assignment: CDR1 GTSNPN and CDR2 SVGIG (reference sequence). CDR3 coding DNA: TGTGCCTGGAGTGTAGGGACAGGGGGATTCAATCAGCCCCAGCATTTT. This codes for CAWSVGTGGFNQPQHF.

V is TRBV7-8 and J is TRBJ2-2; TRBD1 matches at 9 bases. The CDR3 length is 16 residues. Losses at the gene ends were 0 bases for V and 1 base for J; bases not matched to a gene: 0. Germline V gene lookup returns CDR1 SGHVS and CDR2 FQNEAQ. CDR3 residues: CASSLATGGNTGELFF. In DNA, the CDR3 is TGTGCCAGCAGCTTAGCGACAGGGGGGAACACCGGGGAGCTGTTTTTT.

The rearrangement joins TRBV5-4 to TRBJ2-7, with a tentative D call TRBD1 (6 bases). Deletions cut 2 bases from V and 7 bases from J, with 22 bases between. This CDR3 is built from 16 residues. Germline V gives CDR1 SGHNT, CDR2 YYREEE (reference sequence). The CDR3 reads CASSFQARQAQREQYF. CDR3 in DNA: TGTGCCAGCAGCTTCCAGGCCAGACAGGCCCAGAGGGAGCAGTACTTC.

The chain employs TRBV18 and TRBJ1-1; weak D call: TRBD1 (6 bases). The CDR3 sequence is 17 residues long. Trimming removed 1 base from V and 1 base from J, with 16 bases in between. Germline V gene data show CDR1 as KGHSH and CDR2 as LQKENI. CDR3 nucleotide sequence: TGTGCCAGCTCACCACTTCAGGGGCTGGGGCAGAACACTGAAGCTTTCTTT. Its protein product is CASSPLQGLGQNTEAFF.

The gene calls are TRBV7-9 and TRBJ2-7; 10 positions agree with TRBD1. This CDR3 comprises 14 residues. Germline-derived CDR1 and CDR2 are SEHNR and FQNEAQ (reference sequence). J was trimmed by 6 bases and V by 3 bases; bases with no gene match: 5. CDR3 coding DNA: TGTGCCAGCAGCTTCTCGACAGGGGGCGCCGAGCAGTACTTC. Protein sequence: CASSFSTGGAEQYF.

The chain is built from TRBV7-2 and TRBJ2-2, with a weak D call TRBD2 (6 bases). V gave up 3 bases and J gave up 5 bases, with 10 bases separating them. This CDR3 is built from 14 residues. CDR1 SGHTA and CDR2 FQGNSA come from the germline V gene. The DNA of the CDR3 is TGTGCCAGCAGCTTGTACCGGGAGACCGGGGAGCTGTTTTTT. Amino acids: CASSLYRETGELFF. Supplemented by reference TRBV7-2 and TRBJ2-2, the full variable domain reads GAGVSQSPSNKVTEKGKDVELRCDPISGHTALYWYRQSLGQGLEFLIYFQGNSAPDKSGLPSDRFSAERTGGSVSTLTIQRTQQEDSAVYLCASSLYRETGELFFGEGSRLTVL.